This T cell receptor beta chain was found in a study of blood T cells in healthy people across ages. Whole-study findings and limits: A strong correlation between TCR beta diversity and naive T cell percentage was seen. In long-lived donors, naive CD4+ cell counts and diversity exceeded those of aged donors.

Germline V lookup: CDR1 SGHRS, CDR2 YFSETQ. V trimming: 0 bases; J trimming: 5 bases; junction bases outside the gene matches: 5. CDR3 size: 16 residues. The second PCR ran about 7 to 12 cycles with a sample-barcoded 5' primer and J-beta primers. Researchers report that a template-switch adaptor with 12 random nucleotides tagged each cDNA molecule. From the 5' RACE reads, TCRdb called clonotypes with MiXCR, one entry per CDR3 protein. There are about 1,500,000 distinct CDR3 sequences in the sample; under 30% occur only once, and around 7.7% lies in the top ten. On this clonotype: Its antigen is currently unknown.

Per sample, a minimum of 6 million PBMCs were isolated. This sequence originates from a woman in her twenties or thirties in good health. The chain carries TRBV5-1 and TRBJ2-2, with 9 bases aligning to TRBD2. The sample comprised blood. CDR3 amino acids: CASSLDVAGATGELFF. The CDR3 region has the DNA TGCGCCAGCAGCTTGGATGTAGCGGGAGCAACCGGGGAGCTGTTTTTT.